This T cell receptor (beta chain) was captured in a study of T cells expressing NK-cell markers (dated by TCRdb to 2020 to 2022). With respect to the entire study: TCR beta-chain repertoires were profiled in sorted CD3+CD56+NKG2C+, CD3+CD56+NKG2C- and CD3+CD56-NKG2C+ T-cell subsets from about 8 donors. Among the eight sequenced donors, seven were HCMV-seropositive and one was HCMV-seronegative. The libraries were sequenced on Illumina HiSeq 2000/2500, MiSeq or NextSeq, producing 2 x 150 bp reads. Randomly selected healthy volunteers, three men and five women, were used as the eight sequenced donors. Study-wide findings and limitations: Whether the expanded NKG2C-expressing T cell clones were specific for HCMV antigens remained unclear. In more than five donors, the dominant CD3+CD56+NKG2C+ clonotypes ranked among the top 10 CD8+ clonotypes, making up about 1.0-7.5% of CD8+ T cells. Those dominant clonotypes were again the most abundant among CD3+CD56-NKG2C+ cells in a few donors, at 28.3-60.1%.

The CDR3, from cysteine to phenylalanine, totals 15 residues. No DNA is given. Via the germline V gene (reference sequence), CDR1 is DFQATT and CDR2 SNEGSKA. The reads were generated on an Illumina HiSeq 2000. 5'RACE template switching, by which a universal primer site and unique molecular identifiers were added, was used to make TCR beta cDNA libraries. cDNA synthesis was primed from the TCR beta constant segment and was followed by two successive PCR amplification steps. The original methods were these. MIGEC handled demultiplexing of the reads and grouping by UMI, while MiTCR was used to assemble and quantify clonotypes. Only TCR cDNA sequences supported by at least two reads were kept to exclude erroneous sequences. Downstream repertoire analysis used the tcR package, and clonotypes were matched across fractions by CDR3 nucleotide sequence plus V segment. Antigen specificity was annotated against VDJdb with VDJmatch, allowing one amino acid substitution in CDR3. TCRdb reprocessed the reads; each CDR3 protein sequence makes one entry, and DNA is unavailable. The V and J calls and clone size come from TCRdb's table, not from the authors' own analysis. The table held for this sample gives about 460,000 distinct CDR3 sequences. The ten largest clones capture around 1.4% of the sample.

Details on this clonotype: The antigen this receptor binds is unknown.

HCMV-specific IgG was detected in serum with a commercial ELISA kit to determine HCMV serostatus. Ficoll density gradient centrifugation was used to isolate peripheral blood mononuclear cells from blood. The specimen was blood T cells: a sorted CD56 or NKG2C T cell subset, CD4+ or CD8+ T cells, or bulk PBMC T cells (not recorded which). The chain links TRBV20-1 with TRBJ2-5; lacking DNA, the TRBD1 call made by TCRdb goes unchecked. This clonotype was sampled from a woman in her fifties or sixties in good health. Donor details come from another sample of the same person, matched by shared clones. The CDR3 sequence is CSARDGGPAGVAQYF.